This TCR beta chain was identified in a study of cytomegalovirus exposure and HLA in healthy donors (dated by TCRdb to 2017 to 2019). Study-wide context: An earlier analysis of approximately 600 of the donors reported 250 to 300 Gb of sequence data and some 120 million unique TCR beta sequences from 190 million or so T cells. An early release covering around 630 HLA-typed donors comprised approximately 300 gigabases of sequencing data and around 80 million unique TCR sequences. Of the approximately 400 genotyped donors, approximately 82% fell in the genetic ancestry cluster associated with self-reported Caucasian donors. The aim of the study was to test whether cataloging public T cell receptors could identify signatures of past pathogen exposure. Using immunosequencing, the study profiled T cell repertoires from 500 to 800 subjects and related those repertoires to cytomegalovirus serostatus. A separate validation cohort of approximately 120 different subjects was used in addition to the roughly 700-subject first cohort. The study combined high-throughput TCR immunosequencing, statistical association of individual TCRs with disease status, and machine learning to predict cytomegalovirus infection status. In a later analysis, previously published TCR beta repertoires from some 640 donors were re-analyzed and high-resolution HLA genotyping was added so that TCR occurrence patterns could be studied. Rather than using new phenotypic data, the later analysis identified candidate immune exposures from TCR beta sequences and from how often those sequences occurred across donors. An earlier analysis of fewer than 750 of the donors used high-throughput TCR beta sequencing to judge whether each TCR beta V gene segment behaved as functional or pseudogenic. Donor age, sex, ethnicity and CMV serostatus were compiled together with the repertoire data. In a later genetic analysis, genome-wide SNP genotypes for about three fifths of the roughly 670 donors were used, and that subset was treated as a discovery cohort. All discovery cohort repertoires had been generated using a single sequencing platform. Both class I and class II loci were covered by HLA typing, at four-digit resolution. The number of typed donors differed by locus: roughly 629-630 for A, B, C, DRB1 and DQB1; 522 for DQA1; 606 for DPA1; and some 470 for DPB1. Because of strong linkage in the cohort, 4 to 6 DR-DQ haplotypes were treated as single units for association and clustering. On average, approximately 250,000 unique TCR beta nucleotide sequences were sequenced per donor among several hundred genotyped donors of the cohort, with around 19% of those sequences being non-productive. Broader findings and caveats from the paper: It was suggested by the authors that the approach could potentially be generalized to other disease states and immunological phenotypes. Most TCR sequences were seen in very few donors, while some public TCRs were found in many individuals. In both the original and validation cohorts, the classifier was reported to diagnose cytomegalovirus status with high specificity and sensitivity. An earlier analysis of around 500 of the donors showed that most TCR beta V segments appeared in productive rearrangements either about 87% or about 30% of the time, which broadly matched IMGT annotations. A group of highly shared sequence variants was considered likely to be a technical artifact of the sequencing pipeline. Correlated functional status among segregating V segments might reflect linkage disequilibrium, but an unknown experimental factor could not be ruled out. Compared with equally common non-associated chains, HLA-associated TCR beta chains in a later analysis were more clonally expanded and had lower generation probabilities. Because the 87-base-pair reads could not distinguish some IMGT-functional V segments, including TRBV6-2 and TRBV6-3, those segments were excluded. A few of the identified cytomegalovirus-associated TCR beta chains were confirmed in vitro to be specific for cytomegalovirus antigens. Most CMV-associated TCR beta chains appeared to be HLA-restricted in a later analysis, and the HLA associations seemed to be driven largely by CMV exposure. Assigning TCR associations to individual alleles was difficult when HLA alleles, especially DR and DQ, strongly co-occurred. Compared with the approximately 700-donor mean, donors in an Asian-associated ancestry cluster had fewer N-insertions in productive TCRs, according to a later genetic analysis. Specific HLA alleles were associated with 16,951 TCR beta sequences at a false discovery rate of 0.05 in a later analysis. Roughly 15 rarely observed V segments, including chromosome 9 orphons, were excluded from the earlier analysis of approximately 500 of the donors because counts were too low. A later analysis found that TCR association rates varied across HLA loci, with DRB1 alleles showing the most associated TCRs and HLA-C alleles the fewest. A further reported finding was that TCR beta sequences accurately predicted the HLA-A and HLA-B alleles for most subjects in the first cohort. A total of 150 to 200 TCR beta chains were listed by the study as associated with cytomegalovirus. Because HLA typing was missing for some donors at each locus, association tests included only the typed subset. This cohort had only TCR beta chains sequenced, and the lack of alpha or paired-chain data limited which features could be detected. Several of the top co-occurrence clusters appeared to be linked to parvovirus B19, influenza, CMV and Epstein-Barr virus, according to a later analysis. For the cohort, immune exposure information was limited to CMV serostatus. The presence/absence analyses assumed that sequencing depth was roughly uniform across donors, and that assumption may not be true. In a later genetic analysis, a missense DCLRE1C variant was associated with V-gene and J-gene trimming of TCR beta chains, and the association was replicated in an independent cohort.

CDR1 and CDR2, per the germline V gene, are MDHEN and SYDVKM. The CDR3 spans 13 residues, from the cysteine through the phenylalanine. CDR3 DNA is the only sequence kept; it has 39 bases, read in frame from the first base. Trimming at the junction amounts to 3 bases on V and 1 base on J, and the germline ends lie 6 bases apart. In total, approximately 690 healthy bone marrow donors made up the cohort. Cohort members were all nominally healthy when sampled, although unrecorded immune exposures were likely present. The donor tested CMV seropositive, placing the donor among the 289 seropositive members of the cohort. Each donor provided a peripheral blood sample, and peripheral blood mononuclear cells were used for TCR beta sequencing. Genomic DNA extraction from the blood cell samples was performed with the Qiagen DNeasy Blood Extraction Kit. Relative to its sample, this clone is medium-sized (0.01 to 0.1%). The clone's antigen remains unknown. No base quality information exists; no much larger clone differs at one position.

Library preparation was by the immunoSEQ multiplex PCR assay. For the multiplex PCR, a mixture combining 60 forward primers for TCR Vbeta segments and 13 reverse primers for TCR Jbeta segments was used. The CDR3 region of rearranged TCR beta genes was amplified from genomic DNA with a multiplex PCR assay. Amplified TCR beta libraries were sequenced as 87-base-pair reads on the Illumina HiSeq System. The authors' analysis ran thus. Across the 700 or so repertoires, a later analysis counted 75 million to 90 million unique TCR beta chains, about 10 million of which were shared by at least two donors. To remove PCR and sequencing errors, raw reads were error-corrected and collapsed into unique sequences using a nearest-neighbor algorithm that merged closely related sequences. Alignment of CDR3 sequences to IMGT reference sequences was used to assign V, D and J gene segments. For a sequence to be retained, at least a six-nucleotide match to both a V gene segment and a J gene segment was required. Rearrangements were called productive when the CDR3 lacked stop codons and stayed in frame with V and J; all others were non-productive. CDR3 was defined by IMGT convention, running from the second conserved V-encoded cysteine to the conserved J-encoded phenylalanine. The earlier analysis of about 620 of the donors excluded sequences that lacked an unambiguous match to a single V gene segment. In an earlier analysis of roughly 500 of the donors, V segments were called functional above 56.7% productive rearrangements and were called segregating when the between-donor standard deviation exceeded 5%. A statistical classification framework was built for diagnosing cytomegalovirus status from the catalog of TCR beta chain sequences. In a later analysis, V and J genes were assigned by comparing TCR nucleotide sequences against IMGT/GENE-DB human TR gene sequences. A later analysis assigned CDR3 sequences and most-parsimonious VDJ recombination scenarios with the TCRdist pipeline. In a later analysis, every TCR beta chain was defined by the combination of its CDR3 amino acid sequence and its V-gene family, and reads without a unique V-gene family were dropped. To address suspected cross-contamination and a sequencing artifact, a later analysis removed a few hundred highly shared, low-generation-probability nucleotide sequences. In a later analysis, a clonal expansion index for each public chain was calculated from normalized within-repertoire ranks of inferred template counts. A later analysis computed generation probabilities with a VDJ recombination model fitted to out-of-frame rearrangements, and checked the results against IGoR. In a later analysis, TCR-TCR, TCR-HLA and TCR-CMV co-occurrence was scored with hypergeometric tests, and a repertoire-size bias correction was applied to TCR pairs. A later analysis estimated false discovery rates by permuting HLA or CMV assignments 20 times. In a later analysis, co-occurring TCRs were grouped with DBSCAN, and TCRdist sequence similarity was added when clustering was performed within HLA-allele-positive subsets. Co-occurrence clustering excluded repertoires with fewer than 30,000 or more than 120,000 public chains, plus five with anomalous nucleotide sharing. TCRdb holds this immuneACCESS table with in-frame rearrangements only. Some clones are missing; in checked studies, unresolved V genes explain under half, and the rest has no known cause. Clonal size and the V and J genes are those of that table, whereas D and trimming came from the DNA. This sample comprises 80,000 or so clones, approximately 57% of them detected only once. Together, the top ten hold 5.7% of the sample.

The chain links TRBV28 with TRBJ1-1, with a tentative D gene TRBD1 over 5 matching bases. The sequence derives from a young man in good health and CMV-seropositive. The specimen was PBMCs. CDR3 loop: CASSLTENTEAFF. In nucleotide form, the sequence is TGTGCCAGCAGTTTGACAGAGAACACTGAAGCTTTCTTT.